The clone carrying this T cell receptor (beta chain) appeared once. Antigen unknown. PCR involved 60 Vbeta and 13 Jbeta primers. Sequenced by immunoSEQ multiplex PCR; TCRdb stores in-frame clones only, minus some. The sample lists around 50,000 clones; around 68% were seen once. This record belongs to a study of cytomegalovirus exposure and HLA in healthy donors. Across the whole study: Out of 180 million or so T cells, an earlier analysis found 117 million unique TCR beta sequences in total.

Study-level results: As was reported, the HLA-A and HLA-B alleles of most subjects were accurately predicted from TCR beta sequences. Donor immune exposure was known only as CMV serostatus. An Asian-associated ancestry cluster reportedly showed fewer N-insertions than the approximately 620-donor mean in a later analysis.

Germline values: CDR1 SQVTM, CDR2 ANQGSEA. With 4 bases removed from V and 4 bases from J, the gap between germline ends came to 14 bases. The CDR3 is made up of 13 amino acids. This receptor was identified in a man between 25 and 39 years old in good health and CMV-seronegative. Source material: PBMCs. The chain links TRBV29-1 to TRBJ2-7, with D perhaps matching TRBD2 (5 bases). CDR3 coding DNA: TGCAGCGTTGCCGGGCCCGAGGGATACGAGCAGTACTTC. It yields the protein CSVAGPEGYEQYF.